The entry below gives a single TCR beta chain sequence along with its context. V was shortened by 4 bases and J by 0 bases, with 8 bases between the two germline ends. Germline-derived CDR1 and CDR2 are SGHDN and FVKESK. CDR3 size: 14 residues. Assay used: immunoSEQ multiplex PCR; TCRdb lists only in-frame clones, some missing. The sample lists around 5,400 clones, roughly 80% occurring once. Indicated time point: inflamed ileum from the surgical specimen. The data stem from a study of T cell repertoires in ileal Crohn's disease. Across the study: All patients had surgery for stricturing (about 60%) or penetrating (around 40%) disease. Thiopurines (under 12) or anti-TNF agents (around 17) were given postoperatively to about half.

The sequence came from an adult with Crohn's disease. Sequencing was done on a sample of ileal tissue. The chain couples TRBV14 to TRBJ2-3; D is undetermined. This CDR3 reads CASSLLASTDTQYF. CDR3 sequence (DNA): TGTGCCAGCAGCCTACTGGCGAGCACAGATACGCAGTATTTT.